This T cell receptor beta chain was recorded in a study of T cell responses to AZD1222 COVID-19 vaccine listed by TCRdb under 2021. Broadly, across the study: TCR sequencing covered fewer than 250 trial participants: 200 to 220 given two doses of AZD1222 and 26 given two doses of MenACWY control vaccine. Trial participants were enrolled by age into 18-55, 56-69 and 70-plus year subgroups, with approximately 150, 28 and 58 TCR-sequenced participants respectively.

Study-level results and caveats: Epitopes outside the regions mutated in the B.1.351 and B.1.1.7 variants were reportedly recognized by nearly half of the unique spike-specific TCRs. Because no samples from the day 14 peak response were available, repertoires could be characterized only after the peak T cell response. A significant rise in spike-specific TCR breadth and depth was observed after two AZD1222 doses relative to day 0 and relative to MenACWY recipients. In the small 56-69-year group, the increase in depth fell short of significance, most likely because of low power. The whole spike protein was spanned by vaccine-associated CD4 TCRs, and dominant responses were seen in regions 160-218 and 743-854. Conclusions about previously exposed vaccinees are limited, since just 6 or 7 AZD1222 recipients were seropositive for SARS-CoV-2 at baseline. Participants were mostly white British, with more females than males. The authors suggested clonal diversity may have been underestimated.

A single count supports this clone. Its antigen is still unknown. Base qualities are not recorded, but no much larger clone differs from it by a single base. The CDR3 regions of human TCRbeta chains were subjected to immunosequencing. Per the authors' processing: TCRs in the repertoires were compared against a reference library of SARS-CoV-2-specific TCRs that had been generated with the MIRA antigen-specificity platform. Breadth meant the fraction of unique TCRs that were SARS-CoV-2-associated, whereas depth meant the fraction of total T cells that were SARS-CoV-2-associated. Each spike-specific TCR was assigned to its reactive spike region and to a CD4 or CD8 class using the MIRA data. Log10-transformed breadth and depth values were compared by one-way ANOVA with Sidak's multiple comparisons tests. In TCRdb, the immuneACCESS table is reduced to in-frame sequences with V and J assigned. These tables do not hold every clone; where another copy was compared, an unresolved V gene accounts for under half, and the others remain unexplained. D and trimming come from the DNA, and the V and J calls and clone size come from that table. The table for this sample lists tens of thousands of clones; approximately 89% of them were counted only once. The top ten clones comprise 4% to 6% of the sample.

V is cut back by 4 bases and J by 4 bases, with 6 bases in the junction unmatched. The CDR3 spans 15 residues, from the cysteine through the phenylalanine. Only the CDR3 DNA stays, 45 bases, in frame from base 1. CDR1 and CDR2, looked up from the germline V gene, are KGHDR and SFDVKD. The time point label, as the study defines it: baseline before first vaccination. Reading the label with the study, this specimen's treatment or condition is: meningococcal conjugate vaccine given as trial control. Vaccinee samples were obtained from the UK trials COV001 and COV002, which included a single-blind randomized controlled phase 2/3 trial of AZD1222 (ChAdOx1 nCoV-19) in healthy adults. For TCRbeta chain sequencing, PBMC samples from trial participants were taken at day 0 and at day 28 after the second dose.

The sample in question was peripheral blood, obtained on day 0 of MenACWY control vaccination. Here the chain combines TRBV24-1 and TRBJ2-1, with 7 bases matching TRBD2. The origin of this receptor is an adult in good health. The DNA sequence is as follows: TGTGCCACCAGTGAGGTGTCTAGCGGATACAATGAGCAGTTCTTC. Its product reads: CATSEVSSGYNEQFF.